This TCR beta chain is drawn from a study of T cell responses to AZD1222 COVID-19 vaccine. At the level of the study: Second-dose schedules of about 4 or about 12 weeks were combined.

Method: immunoSEQ multiplex PCR; TCRdb's copy keeps in-frame clones and lacks some. Of 55,000 to 90,000 clones listed, roughly 82% were seen once; the top ten hold over 5%. General study results and limits: Repertoires were obtained solely post-peak T cell response. Among AZD1222 vaccinees, only 5 to 7 were seropositive at baseline. Vaccination with two AZD1222 doses was followed by a rise in Spike-specific TCR breadth and depth.

About this clone itself: The antigen is not known.

Trimming cost V 3 bases and J 0 bases; bases outside gene matches: 6. Per germline, CDR1 SGDLS and CDR2 YYNGEE. CDR3 length equals 16 residues. The chain uses TRBV9 and TRBJ2-1; TRBD1 aligns across 7 bases. The sequence was collected from an adult in good health. The starting material was peripheral blood, obtained on day 0 of AZD1222 vaccination. The CDR3 here is CASSEPDRSSYNEQFF. The CDR3 bases are TGTGCCAGCAGCGAACCGGACAGGAGCTCCTACAATGAGCAGTTCTTC.